One sample yielded the 13 T cell receptor beta chains listed below, sequenced in a study of fetal regulatory T cell absence and autoimmunity. This table comes from immunoSEQ multiplex PCR, and its TCRdb copy is limited to in-frame clones, with some not included. The table has 95,000 to 100,000 clones, about two thirds seen once; the top ten hold roughly 2%. The sequenced material came from pancreas tissue. The receptors stem from a male donor with IPEX syndrome.

This sequence joins TRBV5-1 and TRBJ2-1; 11 bases map to TRBD1. CDR1 and CDR2 from the germline V gene are SGHRS and YFSETQ. The length of the CDR3 is 17 residues. Trimming took 5 bases from V and 4 from J; bases not matched to a gene: 11. CDR3 sequence (DNA): TGCGCCAGCAGTTGGGCCCTGGGACAGGGGGTTTACAATGAGCAGTTCTTC. Protein: CASSWALGQGVYNEQFF.

This sequence joins TRBV27 and TRBJ2-2; D possibly corresponds to TRBD1 (5 bases). The CDR3 contains 13 residues. From germline, CDR1 is MNHEY and CDR2 SMNVEV (reference sequence). Trimming left V 2 bases short and J 10 bases short, with 11 bases between. The CDR3 DNA reads TGTGCCAGCAGTTTAGGGGCCCACAAGGAGCTGTTTTTT. Translating it yields CASSLGAHKELFF.

The chain has TRBV12-5 and TRBJ2-7, with a possible D match to TRBD1 (6 bases). V gave up 5 bases and J gave up 4 bases, with 15 bases separating them. CDR1 LGHNT and CDR2 FRNRAP come from the germline V gene. The length of the CDR3 is 14 residues. In DNA form, the CDR3 reads TGTGCTAGTGGTCCCATGACAGGTTTTTACGAGCAGTACTTC. Protein sequence: CASGPMTGFYEQYF.

In its sample, this clone was seen a few times. The J gene is TRBJ2-5, the V gene TRBV27; 7 positions agree with TRBD2. From germline, CDR1 is MNHEY and CDR2 SMNVEV (reference sequence). The CDR3 runs to 14 residues. Unmatched junction bases numbered 10, after V lost 8 bases and J lost 4 bases. In DNA, the CDR3 is TGTGCCAGCCAAAAGGGAGGGTCGAGAGAGACCCAGTACTTC. Protein: CASQKGGSRETQYF.

The chain recombines TRBV9 with TRBJ2-1, with TRBD2 matching over 11 bases. J was trimmed by 7 bases and V by 0 bases; bases with no gene match: 3. The CDR3 totals 15 residues. Germline V CDR1 and CDR2: SGDLS, YYNGEE. CDR3 nucleotide sequence: TGTGCCAGCAGCGTAGTGACTAGCGGGGTAAATGAGCAGTTCTTC. Its translation: CASSVVTSGVNEQFF.

As regards this clone: A much larger clone differs by one base, so this may be a read error. The chain links TRBV11-3 to TRBJ2-7; 7 nucleotides match TRBD2. The V and J ends lost 2 bases and 2 bases, in that order; junction bases with no gene match: 0. Germline V lookup: CDR1 SGHNT, CDR2 YENEEA. CDR3 size: 13 residues. DNA for the CDR3: TGTGCCAGCAGCTTACTAGCGGCCTACGAGCAGTACTTC. Encoded protein: CASSLLAAYEQYF.

The rearrangement links TRBV25-1 to TRBJ2-2; the D call may be TRBD1 or TRBD2 (5 bases each). Germline V lookup: CDR1 MGHDK, CDR2 SYGVNS. The CDR3 is 16 amino acids. V was shortened by 1 base and J by 4 bases, with 13 bases between the two germline ends. CDR3 nucleotide sequence: TGTGCCAGCAGTGAATTAGGGACGGTGGGCACCGGGGAGCTGTTTTTT. It specifies CASSELGTVGTGELFF. Combining the CDR3 with reference TRBV25-1 and TRBJ2-2 gives the whole variable domain EADIYQTPRYLVIGTGKKITLECSQTMGHDKMYWYQQDPGMELHLIHYSYGVNSTEKGDLSSESTVSRIRTEHFPLTLESARPSHTSQYLCASSELGTVGTGELFFGEGSRLTVL.

The chain combines TRBV5-5 with TRBJ2-7; D is unresolved. Per germline, CDR1 SGHKS and CDR2 YYEKEE (reference sequence). Trimming shortened V by 0 bases and J by 3 bases, and 7 bases separated the two germline ends. CDR3 length equals 13 residues. CDR3 in amino acids: CASSLEGFYEQYF. In nucleotides, the CDR3 is TGTGCCAGCAGCTTGGAGGGTTTCTACGAGCAGTACTTC.

This chain connects TRBV2 to TRBJ1-4; D perhaps matches TRBD1 (6 bases). The CDR3 totals 17 residues. CDR1 is SNHLY and CDR2 is FYNNEI in the germline V gene. V was trimmed by 3 bases and J by 3 bases, leaving 17 bases between them. For the CDR3, the DNA is TGTGCCAGCAGTGACCAGGGGATCACTGCGGCTAATGAAAAACTGTTTTTT. Its translation is CASSDQGITAANEKLFF.

The chain employs TRBV7-6 and TRBJ2-1, with D perhaps matching TRBD1 (5 bases). Trimming stripped 7 bases from V and 6 bases from J, with 7 bases between. Germline-derived CDR1 and CDR2 are SGHVS and FNYEAQ. CDR3 length: 11 amino acids. This chain's CDR3 is CASTQGNEQFF. For the CDR3, the DNA is TGTGCCAGCACTCAGGGCAATGAGCAGTTCTTC.

The CDR3 sequence: CASSQVERGQADTQYF. DNA of the CDR3: TGCGCCAGCAGCCAAGTTGAGCGGGGGCAGGCAGATACGCAGTATTTT. The chain has TRBV4-1 and TRBJ2-3; 8 bases fit TRBD2. V shed 1 base, J shed 4 bases, and the junction held 7 bases outside the gene matches. CDR3 length: 16 residues. Looked up from germline, CDR1 is MGHRA and CDR2 is YSYEKL.

This clone appeared a few times. The V and J genes are TRBV27 and TRBJ2-7, with TRBD2 as a possible D gene (6 bases). V lost 6 bases and J lost 2, with 14 bases in between. The CDR3 length is 14 residues. Germline V lookup: CDR1 MNHEY, CDR2 SMNVEV (reference sequence). The CDR3 DNA follows: TGTGCCAGCAGCCCGGGACTGGGCCCCTACGAGCAGTACTTC. This codes for CASSPGLGPYEQYF.

The chain links TRBV5-8 to TRBJ1-2; 8 bases align to TRBD1. The V and J ends lost 6 bases and 4 bases, in that order; junction bases with no gene match: 17. This CDR3 spans 17 amino acids. CDR1 and CDR2 from the germline V gene are SGHTS and YDEGEE. The CDR3 DNA sequence: TGTGCCAGCATCCTGGACAGGGACGGCCGAACAGCCTATGGCTACACCTTC. It codes for CASILDRDGRTAYGYTF.